This T cell receptor (beta chain) was obtained from a study of OX40 agonist ivuxolimab in advanced cancers. Findings and caveats of the study: No determination was made of the antigen specificity of the expanded peripheral T cells.

Clones were sequenced by immunoSEQ multiplex PCR, and TCRdb holds only the in-frame ones, with some missing. The repertoire consists of 50,000 to 75,000 clones, with approximately 92% occurring once and the leading ten covering 0.62%. CDR1 KGHSH and CDR2 LQKENI come from the germline V gene. With V trimmed by 5 bases and J by 1 base, 5 bases remained unmatched. The CDR3 spans 14 residues. Concerning this clone itself: Its matching antigen is unknown.

People who had autoimmune disease history or systemic immunosuppression were excluded. This rearrangement joins TRBV18 to TRBJ2-7, with 7 nucleotides matching TRBD1. The sequencing used CD4+ or CD8+ T cells sorted from blood, collected in a trial of the OX40 agonist ivuxolimab. The TCR sequence derives from an adult with an advanced solid tumor such as melanoma, head and neck, liver or kidney cancer. The DNA of the CDR3 is TGTGCCAGCTCAAATCCGGGACAGTCCTACGAGCAGTACTTC. Its protein product is CASSNPGQSYEQYF.